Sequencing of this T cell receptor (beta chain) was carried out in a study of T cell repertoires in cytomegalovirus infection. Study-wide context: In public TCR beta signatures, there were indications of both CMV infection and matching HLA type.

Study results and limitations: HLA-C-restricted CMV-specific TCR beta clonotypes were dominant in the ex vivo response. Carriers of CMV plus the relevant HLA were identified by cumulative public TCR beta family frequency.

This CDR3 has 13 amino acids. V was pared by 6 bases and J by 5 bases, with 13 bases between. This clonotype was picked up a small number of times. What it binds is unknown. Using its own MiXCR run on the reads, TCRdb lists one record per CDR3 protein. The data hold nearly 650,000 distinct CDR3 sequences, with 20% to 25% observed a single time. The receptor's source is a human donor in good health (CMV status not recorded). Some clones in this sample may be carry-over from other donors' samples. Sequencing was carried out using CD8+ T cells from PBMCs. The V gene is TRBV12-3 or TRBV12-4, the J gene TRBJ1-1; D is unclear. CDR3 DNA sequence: TGTGCCAGCAGGGAGGTTTTTTTGACTGAAGCTTTCTTT. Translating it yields CASREVFLTEAFF.